This is a list of T cell receptor beta chains from one sample in a study of cytomegalovirus exposure and HLA in healthy donors. Sequencing used immunoSEQ multiplex PCR; TCRdb keeps in-frame clones, though not all of them. The sample includes hundreds of thousands of clones, 75% of them seen just once. The sequenced sample consisted of PBMCs. Source of these receptors: a woman aged 25 to 45 in good health and CMV-seronegative. CDR3s include the opening cysteine and the closing phenylalanine or tryptophan. A D gene is named only where the DNA matches it firmly. Where a row states a size, it is once, few, many or the class of an expanded clone; other rows omit it.

v_call	j_call	d_call	clone_size	cdr3_nt	cdr3_aa
TRBV11-3	TRBJ2-5	-	-	TGTGCCAGCAGCTCAGGAGGGAGGGGGCAAGAGACCCAGTACTTC	CASSSGGRGQETQYF
TRBV6-1	TRBJ2-1	TRBD1	-	TGTGCCAGCATCCGGACAGGGAATAGCTATGAGCAGTTCTTC	CASIRTGNSYEQFF
TRBV29-1	TRBJ2-5	TRBD2	-	TGCAGCGAGAGACTAGCCCAAGAGACCCAGTACTTC	CSERLAQETQYF
TRBV6-6	TRBJ1-3	-	once	TGTGCCAGCAGTACTCGCACGAACACCATATATTTT	CASSTRTNTIYF
TRBV4-1	TRBJ2-7	-	-	TGCGCCAGCAGCCAAGCCCCACCGCTAGCAATCTACGAGCAGTACTTC	CASSQAPPLAIYEQYF
TRBV15	TRBJ2-3	-	-	TGTGCCACCAGGAAAGGAGCCTTAACAGATACGCAGTATTTT	CATRKGALTDTQYF
TRBV6-5	TRBJ1-1	-	few	TGTGCCAGCAGTTACGTAGTTAACACTGAAGCTTTCTTT	CASSYVVNTEAFF
TRBV6-5	TRBJ2-7	-	medium-sized	TGTGCCAGCAGCTACTTCACAGGGTCCCACGAGCAGTACTTC	CASSYFTGSHEQYF
TRBV7-3	TRBJ1-1	TRBD1	-	TGTGCCAGCAGCCCGGGACAGGGGAACTTTCACACTGAAGCTTTCTTT	CASSPGQGNFHTEAFF
TRBV6-5	TRBJ2-7	TRBD1	-	TGTGCCAGCAGTTACGGACAGGGGGGCGAGCAGTACTTC	CASSYGQGGEQYF